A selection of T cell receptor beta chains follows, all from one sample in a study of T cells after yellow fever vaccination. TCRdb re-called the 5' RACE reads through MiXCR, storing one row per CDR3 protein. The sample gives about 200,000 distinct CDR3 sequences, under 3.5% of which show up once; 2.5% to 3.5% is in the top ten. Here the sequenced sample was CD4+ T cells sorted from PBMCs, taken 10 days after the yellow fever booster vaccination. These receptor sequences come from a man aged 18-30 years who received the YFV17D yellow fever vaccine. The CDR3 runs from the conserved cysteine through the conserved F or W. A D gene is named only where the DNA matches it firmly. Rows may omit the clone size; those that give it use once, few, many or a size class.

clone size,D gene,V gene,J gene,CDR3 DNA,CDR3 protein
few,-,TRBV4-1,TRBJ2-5,TGCGCCAGCAGCCATATTAGCCAGGCCCAAGAGACCCAGTACTTC,CASSHISQAQETQYF
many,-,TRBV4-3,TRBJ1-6,TGCGCCAGCAGCCAACAGTCTTTTGGGTATAATTCACCCCTCCACTTT,CASSQQSFGYNSPLHF
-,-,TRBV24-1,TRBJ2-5,TGTGCCACCAGTGAACGGAACCAAGAGACCCAGTACTTC,CATSERNQETQYF
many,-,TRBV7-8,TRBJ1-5,TGTGCCAGCAGCGTCAGGGTACATCAGCCCCAGCATTTT,CASSVRVHQPQHF
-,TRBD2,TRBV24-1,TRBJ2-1,TGTGCCACCAGTGATCGGCGGGGGGCTGGCAATGAGCAGTTCTTC,CATSDRRGAGNEQFF
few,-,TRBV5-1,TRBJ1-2,TGCGCCAGCAGTCCCCTTGGGACGGATAACTATGGCTACACCTTC,CASSPLGTDNYGYTF
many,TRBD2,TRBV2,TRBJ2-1,TGTGCCAGCAGTGCCCGGAACGGGGGGGATGAGCAGTTCTTC,CASSARNGGDEQFF
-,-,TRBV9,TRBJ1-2,TGTGCCAGCAACTCGGGCAGTTCCTATGGCTACACCTTC,CASNSGSSYGYTF
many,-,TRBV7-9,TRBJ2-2,TGTGCCAGCAGCTTAGGCGATTCGAACACCGGGGAGCTGTTTTTT,CASSLGDSNTGELFF
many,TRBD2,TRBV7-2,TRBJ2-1,TGTGCCAGCAGCTTAGACAGCGGGGGGTTTGGTGAGCAGTTCTTC,CASSLDSGGFGEQFF
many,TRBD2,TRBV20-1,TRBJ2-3,TGCAGTGCTAGTCCGGGGGGGGCGGCAGATACGCAGTATTTT,CSASPGGAADTQYF
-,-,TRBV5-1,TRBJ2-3,TGCGCCAGCAGCTTTCGGTCGGGCACAGATACGCAGTATTTT,CASSFRSGTDTQYF
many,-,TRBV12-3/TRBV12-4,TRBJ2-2,TGTGCCAGCAGTTTGAGCTTTGCGTGGACCGGGGAGCTGTTTTTT,CASSLSFAWTGELFF
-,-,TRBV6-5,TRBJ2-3,TGTGCCAGCAGTTACGCGAATACGCAGTATTTT,CASSYANTQYF
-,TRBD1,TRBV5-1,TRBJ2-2,TGCGCCAGCAGCTATTTCGGGACAGGGGGTAACACCGGGGAGCTGTTTTTT,CASSYFGTGGNTGELFF
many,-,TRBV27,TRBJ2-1,TGTGCCAGCAGTTTATCCAGCGGGGAGCAGTTCTTC,CASSLSSGEQFF
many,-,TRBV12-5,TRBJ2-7,TGTGCTAGTGGTTTGGTATCTGCGGGGGCCATCTACGAGCAGTACTTC,CASGLVSAGAIYEQYF
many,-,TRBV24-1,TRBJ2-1,TGTGCCACCGCCCCCGCCGGCTCCTACAATGAGCAGTTCTTC,CATAPAGSYNEQFF
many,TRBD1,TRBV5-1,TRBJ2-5,TGCGCCAGCAGCTTGGTGCCGGGACAGCAAGAGACCCAGTACTTC,CASSLVPGQQETQYF
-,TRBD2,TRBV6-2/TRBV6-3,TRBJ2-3,TGTGCCAGCAGCACCGGACTAGCGGGGGTTACAGATACGCAGTATTTT,CASSTGLAGVTDTQYF
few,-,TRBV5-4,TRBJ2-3,TGTGCCAGCAGCTTGGGACGGGGGATAGCCACGCCAGATACGCAGTATTTT,CASSLGRGIATPDTQYF
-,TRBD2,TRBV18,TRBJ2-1,TGTGCCAGCTCACTTTTAGCGGGGGTGTATTACAATGAGCAGTTCTTC,CASSLLAGVYYNEQFF
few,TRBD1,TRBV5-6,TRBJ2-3,TGTGCCAGCAGCTTGGCCCGGCCACTCCGAGACAGGGGCCTTACGCAGTATTTT,CASSLARPLRDRGLTQYF